The next 21 T cell receptor beta chains were all read from a single sample in a study of cytomegalovirus exposure and HLA in healthy donors. Primers included in the PCR were 60 Vbeta and 13 Jbeta primers. Assay: immunoSEQ multiplex PCR; the TCRdb copy retains only in-frame clones and omits some. The profile shows approximately 150,000 clones, more than 60% of them singletons. Sequencing was done on a sample of PBMCs. All receptors derive from a woman in her twenties or thirties in good health and CMV-seropositive.

A few counts support this clone. The chain uses TRBV19 and TRBJ2-3, with TRBD2 as a possible D gene (5 bases). The CDR3 runs to 14 residues. CDR1 LNHDA and CDR2 SQIVND come from the germline V gene (reference sequence). V lost 5 bases to trimming and J lost 4 bases, with 13 bases between them. CDR3 in DNA: TGTGCCAGTAGTGACTCATGGGGAGCAGATACGCAGTATTTT. The encoded protein is CASSDSWGADTQYF.

The V gene is TRBV2, the J gene TRBJ2-3; 14 bases are shared with TRBD2. This CDR3 contains 15 residues. Germline loops: CDR1 SNHLY, CDR2 FYNNEI. V shed 5 bases, J shed 4 bases, and the junction held 2 bases outside the gene matches. CDR3 bases: TGTGCCAGCAGTCGGACTAGCGGGAGGTCAGATACGCAGTATTTT. Its protein product is CASSRTSGRSDTQYF.

This chain joins TRBV28 and TRBJ2-3; 11 nucleotides line up with TRBD2. The CDR3 runs to 16 residues. The trim removed 6 bases at V and 6 bases at J, leaving 11 bases unmatched. CDR1 and CDR2 (germline): MDHEN, SYDVKM. The CDR3 DNA follows: TGTGCCAGCAGCCCTCTATTACTAGCGGGAGATGATACGCAGTATTTT. This encodes CASSPLLLAGDDTQYF.

This clone came up once. The identical CDR3 is also encoded by other nucleotide sequences in the sample. The chain uses TRBV6-1 and TRBJ2-5, with a possible D match to TRBD1 (6 bases). The length of the CDR3 is 13 residues. Germline V gene sequence: CDR1 MNHNS, CDR2 SASEGT. Trimming removed 1 base at V and 5 bases at J, with 8 bases between. CDR3 amino acids: CASSEVRGETQYF. The CDR3 nucleotides are TGTGCCAGCAGTGAAGTGAGGGGGGAGACCCAGTACTTC.

With regard to this clone: One end of the junction does not line up with germline, which may come from a read error. In the same sample, other DNA sequences code for this CDR3. The chain recombines TRBV5-1 with TRBJ2-1, with D perhaps TRBD2 (6 bases). The germline V gene encodes CDR1 SGHRS and CDR2 YFSETQ. The CDR3 contains 16 residues. The DNA for the CDR3 is TGCGCCAGCAGCTTGGAGACTAGTCCGCCCTACAATGAGCAATTCTTC. Protein product: CASSLETSPPYNEQFF. Full variable domain (remainder filled in from reference TRBV5-1 and TRBJ2-1): KAGVTQTPRYLIKTRGQQVTLSCSPISGHRSVSWYQQTPGQGLQFLFEYFSETQRNKGNFPGRFSGRQFSNSRSEMNVSTLELGDSALYLCASSLETSPPYNEQFFGPGTRLTVL.

V gene TRBV27 combines with J gene TRBJ1-2, with a tentative D call TRBD1 (6 bases). This CDR3 spans 14 amino acids. Per germline, CDR1 MNHEY and CDR2 SMNVEV (reference sequence). V gave up 5 bases and J gave up 4 bases, with 14 bases separating them. CDR3 loop: CASSRDTLGYGYTF. The CDR3 coding sequence is TGTGCCAGCAGTCGGGACACGCTAGGCTATGGCTACACCTTC.

This clone came up a few times. V usage is TRBV4-1 and J usage is TRBJ1-1; D may be TRBD1 (6 bases). CDR1 MGHRA and CDR2 YSYEKL come from the germline V gene. Deletions cut 2 bases from V and 1 base from J, with 20 bases between. CDR3 size: 18 residues. The DNA for the CDR3 is TGCGCCAGCAGCCAATATCGGACAGTAACCGACGAGAACACTGAAGCTTTCTTT. This encodes CASSQYRTVTDENTEAFF.

The rearrangement joins TRBV4-1 to TRBJ2-3; 9 bases map to TRBD1. The CDR3 spans 19 residues. The germline V gene has CDR1 MGHRA and CDR2 YSYEKL. V trimming: 4 bases; J trimming: 2 bases; junction bases outside the gene matches: 16. The CDR3 sequence: CASSRNVGQGRPYTDTQYF. CDR3 bases: TGCGCCAGCAGCCGGAACGTGGGACAGGGCAGACCCTACACAGATACGCAGTATTTT.

This clone was recorded a few times. This chain links TRBV5-1 with TRBJ2-3; D ambiguous. V gave up 3 bases and J gave up 1 base, with 15 bases separating them. Germline CDR1 reads SGHRS; CDR2 reads YFSETQ. The CDR3 is made up of 16 amino acids. The CDR3 sequence is CASSWANYSGTDTQYF. The CDR3 DNA follows: TGCGCCAGCAGCTGGGCAAATTACTCGGGCACAGATACGCAGTATTTT.

The V and J genes are TRBV28 and TRBJ1-1; 7 bases match TRBD1. Germline V gene lookup returns CDR1 MDHEN and CDR2 SYDVKM. V was clipped by 6 bases and J by 6 bases; unmatched bases: 10. The CDR3 is 14 residues long. The CDR3 sequence is CASRGGLGLAEAFF. The CDR3 bases are TGTGCCAGCAGAGGGGGCCTAGGGCTGGCTGAAGCTTTCTTT.

The chain joins TRBV6-5 to TRBJ2-2; a possible D gene is TRBD1 (7 bases). The CDR3 totals 15 residues. The germline gives CDR1 MNHEY, CDR2 SVGAGI. Trimming stripped 5 bases from V and 6 bases from J, with 16 bases between. CDR3 sequence: CASSRRDSPSGELFF. CDR3 bases: TGTGCCAGCAGTAGGCGGGACAGCCCTTCCGGGGAGCTGTTTTTT.

The J gene is TRBJ2-1, the V gene TRBV28; 12 bases match TRBD2. Germline V gene data show CDR1 as MDHEN and CDR2 as SYDVKM. This CDR3 has 17 amino acids. V shed 5 bases, J shed 4 bases, and the junction held 9 bases outside the gene matches. This CDR3 reads CASSIQGLAGPYNEQFF. CDR3 bases: TGTGCCAGCAGTATCCAAGGACTAGCGGGACCTTACAATGAGCAGTTCTTC. Filled out from reference TRBV28 and TRBJ2-1, the complete variable domain reads DVKVTQSSRYLVKRTGEKVFLECVQDMDHENMFWYRQDPGLGLRLIYFSYDVKMKEKGDIPEGYSVSREKKERFSLILESASTNQTSMYLCASSIQGLAGPYNEQFFGPGTRLTVL.

The chain links TRBV5-4 to TRBJ2-7; 7 nucleotides match TRBD1. The CDR3 has 16 amino acids. The germline V gene encodes CDR1 SGHNT and CDR2 YYREEE (reference sequence). The junction had 15 bases not matched to a gene; V was cut back by 4 bases and J by 5 bases. The CDR3 nucleotides are TGTGCCAGCAGCATGGATACAGGGGCGCTTTCCCACGAGCAGTACTTC. This sequence encodes CASSMDTGALSHEQYF.

This chain connects TRBV5-1 to TRBJ2-1; TRBD1 agrees at 9 bases. V lost 4 bases to trimming and J lost 2 bases; unmatched junction nucleotides: 4. Germline-derived CDR1 and CDR2 are SGHRS and YFSETQ. The CDR3 runs 15 residues. The CDR3: CASSPGTGPYNEQFF. The CDR3 DNA sequence: TGCGCCAGCAGCCCCGGGACAGGGCCCTACAATGAGCAGTTCTTC.

The V gene is TRBV10-3, the J gene TRBJ1-1; D may be TRBD1 (6 bases). Per the germline V gene, CDR1 is ENHRY and CDR2 is SYGVKD. V was cut by 4 bases and J by 4 bases, with 16 bases left in between. The CDR3 has 15 amino acids. CDR3 protein: CAISASPVGGTEAFF. The CDR3 region has the DNA TGTGCCATCAGTGCTTCACCGGTAGGGGGCACTGAAGCTTTCTTT.

The chain carries TRBV6-5 and TRBJ2-7; 9 bases agree with TRBD1. CDR3 length: 13 residues. CDR1 and CDR2 (germline): MNHEY, SVGAGI. Trimming at V came to 7 bases and at J to 4 bases, leaving 5 bases not matched to a gene. Here the CDR3 reads CASTDRGSYEQYF. CDR3 DNA sequence: TGTGCCAGCACCGACAGGGGGTCGTACGAGCAGTACTTC.

The chain is built from TRBV5-1 and TRBJ2-5, with D perhaps TRBD2 (5 bases). The length of the CDR3 is 14 residues. The V end lost 0 bases, the J end lost 5 bases, and 11 bases lay between the germline ends. Germline CDR1 is SGHRS and CDR2 is YFSETQ. DNA of the CDR3: TGCGCCAGCAGCTTGGAGCTAGCTGCGGAGACCCAGTACTTC. As protein: CASSLELAAETQYF.

With regard to this clone: Additional DNA sequences in this sample encode the identical CDR3. The V and J genes are TRBV5-5 and TRBJ2-2; tentative D call: TRBD1 (6 bases). V shed 4 bases and J shed 1 base, with 8 bases lying between them. The germline V gene has CDR1 SGHKS and CDR2 YYEKEE (reference sequence). CDR3 length equals 14 residues. CDR3 protein: CASSPGQNTGELFF. The CDR3 DNA follows: TGTGCCAGCAGCCCGGGACAGAACACCGGGGAGCTGTTTTTT.

This clone was detected a few times. The V call is TRBV15, the J call TRBJ2-7; 7 bases agree with TRBD2. Germline lookup yields CDR1 LNHNV and CDR2 YYDKDF (reference sequence). The J segment lost 4 bases and the V segment lost 5 bases, leaving 26 bases of the junction unmatched. The length of the CDR3 is 20 residues. The CDR3 DNA is TGTGCCACCAGCCCCTTAGGGCACGGGAACCAATCATCCGGGGGGTACGAGCAGTACTTC. This gives the protein CATSPLGHGNQSSGGYEQYF.

This chain joins TRBV13 and TRBJ2-5; D perhaps matches TRBD1 (8 bases). The CDR3 loop spans 15 amino acids. Trimming took 5 bases from V and 5 from J, leaving 18 bases between them. Germline loops: CDR1 PRHDT, CDR2 FYEKMQ (reference sequence). DNA of the CDR3: TGTGCCAGCAGCCGACGGACAGGGCGGGAGGAGACCCAGTACTTC. Amino acid sequence: CASSRRTGREETQYF.

The rearrangement uses TRBV6-1 and TRBJ1-5; no definite D call. The germline CDR1 and CDR2 sequences are MNHNS and SASEGT. The V end lost 1 base, the J end lost 6 bases, and 7 bases lay between the germline ends. The CDR3 spans 13 residues. The CDR3 is CASSEVSSQPQHF. CDR3 bases: TGTGCCAGCAGTGAAGTGTCATCTCAGCCCCAGCATTTT.